This T cell receptor beta chain came from a study of type 1 regulatory T cells. Study-wide background: An in vitro protocol generated T-allo10, a Tr1-enriched, alloantigen-specific CD4 T cell product. Study results and limitations: Compared with non-type 1 regulatory T cells, type 1 regulatory T cells showed a more restricted TCR repertoire.

The V gene lost 2 bases and the J gene lost 0 bases, with 7 bases spanning the gap. CDR3 size: 13 residues. The germline CDR1 and CDR2 sequences are GTSNPN and SVGIG (reference sequence). TCRdb re-called the reads with MiXCR, one entry per CDR3 protein. Here the sample spans roughly 65,000 distinct CDR3 sequences, just under 50% being singletons. Details on this clonotype: Its antigen is still unknown.

This receptor was obtained from a human donor in good health. This sequence joins TRBV30 and TRBJ1-1; a possible D gene is TRBD1 (5 bases). The sequenced sample consisted of cultured non-Tr1 T cells, either the whole culture or a sorted T cell fraction (not recorded which). CDR3 in DNA: TGTGCCTGGAGTCAGGGCATGAACACTGAAGCTTTCTTT. This gives the protein CAWSQGMNTEAFF.